Shown below are 17 T cell receptor beta chains from a single sample sequenced in a study of blood T cell repertoires in COVID-19. Assay: immunoSEQ multiplex PCR; the TCRdb copy retains only in-frame clones and omits some. Among some 30,000 clones listed, 85% were seen once. Material: peripheral blood. All receptors come from a man between 60 and 70 years old with active COVID-19.

The rearrangement links TRBV2 to TRBJ2-3; 7 positions match TRBD2. V lost 10 bases, J lost 1 base, and 2 bases stayed unmatched. CDR3 size: 12 residues. The germline V gene has CDR1 SNHLY and CDR2 FYNNEI. The CDR3 region is CATGLGTDTQYF. The CDR3 DNA is TGTGCCACCGGACTAGGCACAGATACGCAGTATTTT.

The chain employs TRBV7-2 and TRBJ2-2; D remains ambiguous. Deletions cut 4 bases from V and 2 bases from J, with 17 bases between. Looked up from germline, CDR1 is SGHTA and CDR2 is FQGNSA. The CDR3 covers 17 residues. The CDR3 here is CASSSRIISANTGELFF. As DNA, the CDR3 is TGTGCCAGCAGCTCGCGGATCATCTCAGCAAACACCGGGGAGCTGTTTTTT.

The chain employs TRBV27 and TRBJ2-7; TRBD2 matches at 9 bases. This CDR3 is built from 17 residues. Trimming removed 6 bases from V and 0 bases from J; junction bases left unmatched: 12. Germline V CDR1 and CDR2: MNHEY, SMNVEV (reference sequence). This CDR3 is CASRESLFSGSSYEQYF. CDR3 bases: TGTGCCAGCAGGGAAAGTTTGTTTAGCGGGAGCTCCTACGAGCAGTACTTC.

The V and J genes are TRBV7-9 and TRBJ2-1; 7 bases align to TRBD2. The CDR3 sequence is 17 residues long. Germline values: CDR1 SEHNR, CDR2 FQNEAQ (reference sequence). The J segment lost 2 bases and the V segment lost 5 bases, leaving 12 bases of the junction unmatched. CDR3 protein: CASSRDLGLVTYNEQFF. The DNA of the CDR3 is TGTGCCAGCAGCCGAGATTTAGGACTAGTTACCTACAATGAGCAGTTCTTC.

The chain couples TRBV19 to TRBJ2-2; unclear D gene. CDR1 is LNHDA and CDR2 is SQIVND in the germline V gene (reference sequence). CDR3 length equals 13 residues. Trimming pared 3 bases from V and 4 bases from J, leaving 6 bases between. CDR3 loop: CASSIRPTGELFF. The CDR3 DNA is TGTGCCAGTAGTATCAGGCCCACCGGGGAGCTGTTTTTT.

The rearrangement uses TRBV7-9 and TRBJ1-1; 9 bases align to TRBD1. The CDR3 totals 16 residues. The germline gives CDR1 SEHNR, CDR2 FQNEAQ (reference sequence). Trimming at V came to 3 bases and at J to 4 bases, leaving 9 bases not matched to a gene. Written as DNA, the CDR3 is TGTGCCAGCAGCTTTTCCATGACAGGGGGAAGCACTGAAGCTTTCTTT. It encodes CASSFSMTGGSTEAFF.

The chain employs TRBV5-5 and TRBJ2-7; TRBD2 is a possible D gene (8 bases). Trimming pared 0 bases from V and 5 bases from J, leaving 21 bases between. This CDR3 contains 17 residues. Germline V lookup: CDR1 SGHKS, CDR2 YYEKEE (reference sequence). The CDR3 reads CASSLGIAGQPLNEQYF. The CDR3 region has the DNA TGTGCCAGCAGCTTGGGGATAGCGGGACAGCCCTTGAACGAGCAGTACTTC.

The chain combines TRBV5-1 with TRBJ2-3, with 9 bases lining up with TRBD1. The germline V gene encodes CDR1 SGHRS and CDR2 YFSETQ. The CDR3 spans 16 residues. V shed 0 bases, J shed 1 base, and the junction held 3 bases outside the gene matches. The CDR3 coding sequence is TGCGCCAGCAGCTTGGGACAGGGGGTCCGCACAGATACGCAGTATTTT. It translates to CASSLGQGVRTDTQYF.

The chain employs TRBV6-5 and TRBJ2-7; possibly TRBD2 for D (5 bases). Germline CDR1 MNHEY, CDR2 SVGAGI. The length of the CDR3 is 11 residues. V was pared by 6 bases and J by 7 bases, with 10 bases between. This chain's CDR3 is CASRRGREQYF. CDR3 sequence (DNA): TGTGCCAGCAGGAGAGGGAGAGAGCAGTACTTC.

V and J are TRBV10-3 and TRBJ2-7; 7 positions match TRBD1. From germline, CDR1 is ENHRY and CDR2 SYGVKD. This CDR3 has 15 amino acids. V dropped 4 bases and J dropped 3; count of bases not matched to a gene: 9. CDR3: CAISARTGGHYEQYF. The CDR3 region has the DNA TGTGCCATCAGTGCCCGGACAGGCGGACACTACGAGCAGTACTTC.

The J gene is TRBJ2-2, the V gene TRBV7-6, with 9 positions matching TRBD1. Germline assignment: CDR1 SGHVS and CDR2 FNYEAQ. This CDR3 has 15 residues. The V segment lost 5 bases and the J segment 4 bases; nucleotides outside the gene matches: 5. The CDR3 DNA sequence: TGTGCCAGCAGCAAGGGACAGGGAGGCACCGGGGAGCTGTTTTTT. It specifies CASSKGQGGTGELFF.

This clone was detected only a few times. The chain has TRBV19 and TRBJ2-1; 10 bases match TRBD2. This CDR3 region has 19 residues. Germline V gene data show CDR1 as LNHDA and CDR2 as SQIVND (reference sequence). The ends lost 3 bases at V and 7 bases at J; junction bases unmatched: 18. Here the CDR3 DNA reads TGTGCCAGTAGTATTGGAGAGACTAGCGGGTCCAGGGGGAGGAATGAGCAGTTCTTC. Translated: CASSIGETSGSRGRNEQFF.

The gene calls are TRBV28 and TRBJ1-2; D is perhaps TRBD1 (6 bases). The CDR3 runs 13 residues. CDR1 and CDR2 (germline): MDHEN, SYDVKM. The V and J ends lost 5 bases and 4 bases respectively, with 11 bases between them. Here the CDR3 reads CASSPTGFYGYTF. The CDR3 region has the DNA TGTGCCAGCAGTCCGACAGGTTTCTATGGCTACACCTTC.

This clone was picked up a small number of times. The chain carries TRBV7-3 and TRBJ1-2; 9 bases are shared with TRBD1. The CDR3 contains 15 residues. Losses at the gene ends were 2 bases for V and 4 bases for J; bases not matched to a gene: 5. Germline-derived CDR1 and CDR2 are SGHTA and FQGTGA. The CDR3 nucleotides read TGTGCCAGCAGCTTAGGGGACAGGGAGAGCTATGGCTACACCTTC. Residues: CASSLGDRESYGYTF. The whole variable domain, remainder taken from reference TRBV7-3 and TRBJ1-2, is GAGVSQTPSNKVTEKGKYVELRCDPISGHTALYWYRQSLGQGPEFLIYFQGTGAADDSGLPNDRFFAVRPEGSVSTLKIQRTERGDSAVYLCASSLGDRESYGYTFGSGTRLTVV.

Remarks on this clone: A read error may account for a junction end that differs from germline. DNA for the CDR3: TGTGCTAGCAGCCAGGGGGTCGGAGAGACCCAGTACTTC. Translating it yields CASSQGVGETQYF. J is TRBJ2-5 and V is TRBV7-7; TRBD1 matches at 7 bases. The CDR3 loop spans 13 amino acids. The germline V gene has CDR1 SSHAT and CDR2 FNYEAQ (reference sequence).

This clone appeared a few times. The chain employs TRBV2 and TRBJ2-7, with 9 bases matching TRBD1. The CDR3 runs 15 residues. Germline lookup yields CDR1 SNHLY and CDR2 FYNNEI. Germline trimming cut 5 bases from V and 1 base from J; bases unmatched to any gene: 6. The CDR3 region is CASSRDRGTSYEQYF. The CDR3, as DNA: TGTGCCAGCAGTCGTGACAGGGGGACGTCCTACGAGCAGTACTTC.

The gene calls are TRBV18 and TRBJ2-5; no firm D call. This CDR3 contains 14 residues. CDR1 KGHSH and CDR2 LQKENI come from the germline V gene. Trimming took off 0 bases at V and 0 bases at J, with 5 bases between the two ends. The CDR3 DNA is TGTGCCAGCTCACCACCAGAGTACCAAGAGACCCAGTACTTC. Its translation is CASSPPEYQETQYF.